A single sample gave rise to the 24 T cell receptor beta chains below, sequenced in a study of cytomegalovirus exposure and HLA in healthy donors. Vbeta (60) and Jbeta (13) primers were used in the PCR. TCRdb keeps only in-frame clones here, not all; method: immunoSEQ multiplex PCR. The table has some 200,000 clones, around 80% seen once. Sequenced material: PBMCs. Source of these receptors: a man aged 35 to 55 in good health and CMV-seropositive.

CDR3 DNA sequence: TGTGCCAGCAGCTTACGAGGTGGGGGGACTCCCGAGACCCAGTACTTC. The encoded protein is CASSLRGGGTPETQYF. V usage is TRBV11-2 and J usage is TRBJ2-5; perhaps TRBD2 as D (6 bases). CDR1 and CDR2 from the germline V gene are SGHAT and FQNNGV. The ends were cut back, 2 bases at V and 5 bases at J, with 18 bases in the middle. The CDR3 sequence is 16 residues long. The full variable domain, its missing parts supplied by reference TRBV11-2 and TRBJ2-5, is EAGVAQSPRYKIIEKRQSVAFWCNPISGHATLYWYQQILGQGPKLLIQFQNNGVVDDSQLPKDRFSAERLKGVDSTLKIQPAKLEDSAVYLCASSLRGGGTPETQYFGPGTRLLVL.

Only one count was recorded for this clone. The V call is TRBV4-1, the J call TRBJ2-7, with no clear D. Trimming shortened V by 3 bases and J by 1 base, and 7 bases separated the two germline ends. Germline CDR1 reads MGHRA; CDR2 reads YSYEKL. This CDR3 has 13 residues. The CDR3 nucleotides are TGCGCCAGCAGCCAGGCTCATTCCTACGAGCAGTACTTC. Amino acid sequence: CASSQAHSYEQYF.

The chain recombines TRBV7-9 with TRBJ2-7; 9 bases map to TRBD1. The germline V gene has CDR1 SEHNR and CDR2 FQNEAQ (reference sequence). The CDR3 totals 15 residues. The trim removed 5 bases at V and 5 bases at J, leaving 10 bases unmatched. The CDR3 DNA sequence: TGTGCCAGCAGCCCGCCGGGACAGGGCAGCCACGAGCAGTACTTC. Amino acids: CASSPPGQGSHEQYF.

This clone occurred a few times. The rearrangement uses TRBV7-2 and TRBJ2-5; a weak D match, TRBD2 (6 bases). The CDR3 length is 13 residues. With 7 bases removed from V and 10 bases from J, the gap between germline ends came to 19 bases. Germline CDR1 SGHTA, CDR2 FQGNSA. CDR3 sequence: CASTALTTGSQYF. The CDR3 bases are TGTGCCAGCACCGCCCTGACGACCGGGAGCCAGTACTTC.

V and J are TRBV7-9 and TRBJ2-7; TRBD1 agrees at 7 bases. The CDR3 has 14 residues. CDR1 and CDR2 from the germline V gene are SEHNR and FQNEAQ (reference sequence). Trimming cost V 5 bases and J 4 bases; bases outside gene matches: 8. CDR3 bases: TGTGCCAGCAGCGACCGGGACAGCCTTTACGAGCAGTACTTC. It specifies CASSDRDSLYEQYF.

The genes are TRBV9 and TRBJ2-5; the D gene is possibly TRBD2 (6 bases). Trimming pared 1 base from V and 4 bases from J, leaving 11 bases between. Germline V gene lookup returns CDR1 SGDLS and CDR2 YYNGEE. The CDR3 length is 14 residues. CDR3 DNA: TGTGCCAGCAGCGTATGGGGAGGAATAGAGACCCAGTACTTC. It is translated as CASSVWGGIETQYF.

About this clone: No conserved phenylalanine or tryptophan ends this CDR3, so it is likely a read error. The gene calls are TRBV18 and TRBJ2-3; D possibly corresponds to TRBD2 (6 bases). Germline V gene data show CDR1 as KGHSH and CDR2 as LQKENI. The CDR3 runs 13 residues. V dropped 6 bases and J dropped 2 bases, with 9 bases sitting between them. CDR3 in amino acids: CASSGTYTDTQYS. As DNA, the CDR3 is TGTGCCAGCTCGGGGACTTACACAGATACGCAGTATTCT.

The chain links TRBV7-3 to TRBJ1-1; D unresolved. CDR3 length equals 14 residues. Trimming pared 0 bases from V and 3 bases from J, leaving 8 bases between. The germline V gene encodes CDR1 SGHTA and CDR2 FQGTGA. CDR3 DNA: TGTGCCAGCAGCTTAACCCCTATGGACACTGAAGCTTTCTTT. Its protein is CASSLTPMDTEAFF.

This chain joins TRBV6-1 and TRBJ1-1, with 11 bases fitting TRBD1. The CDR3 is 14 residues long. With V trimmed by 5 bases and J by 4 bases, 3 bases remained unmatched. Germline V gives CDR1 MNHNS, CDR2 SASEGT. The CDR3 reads CASSSGTGGTEAFF. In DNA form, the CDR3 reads TGTGCCAGCAGTTCCGGGACAGGGGGCACTGAAGCTTTCTTT.

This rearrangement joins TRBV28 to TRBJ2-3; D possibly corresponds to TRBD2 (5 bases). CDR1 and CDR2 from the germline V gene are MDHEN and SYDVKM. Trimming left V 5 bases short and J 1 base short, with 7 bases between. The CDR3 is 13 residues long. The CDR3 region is CASSPGGTDTQYF. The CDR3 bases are TGTGCCAGCAGTCCCGGGGGCACAGATACGCAGTATTTT.

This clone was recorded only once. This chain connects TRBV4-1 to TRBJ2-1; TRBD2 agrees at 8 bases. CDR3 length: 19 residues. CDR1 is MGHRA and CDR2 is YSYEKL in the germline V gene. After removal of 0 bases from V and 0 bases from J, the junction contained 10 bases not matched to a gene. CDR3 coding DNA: TGCGCCAGCAGCCAAGATAGGGCGGGGGGCCTTTCCTCCTACAATGAGCAGTTCTTC. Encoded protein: CASSQDRAGGLSSYNEQFF.

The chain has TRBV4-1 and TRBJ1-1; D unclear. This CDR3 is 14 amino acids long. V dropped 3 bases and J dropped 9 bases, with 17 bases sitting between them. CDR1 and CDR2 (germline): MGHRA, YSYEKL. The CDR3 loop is CASSHELGDLKAFF. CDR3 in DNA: TGCGCCAGCAGCCATGAGCTGGGAGACCTGAAAGCTTTCTTT.

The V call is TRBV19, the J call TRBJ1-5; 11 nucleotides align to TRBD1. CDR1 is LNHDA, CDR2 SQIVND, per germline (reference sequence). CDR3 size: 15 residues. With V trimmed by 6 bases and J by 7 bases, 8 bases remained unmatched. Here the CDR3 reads CASSREGTGGQPQHF. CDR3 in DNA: TGTGCCAGTAGCCGTGAAGGGACAGGGGGACAGCCCCAGCATTTT.

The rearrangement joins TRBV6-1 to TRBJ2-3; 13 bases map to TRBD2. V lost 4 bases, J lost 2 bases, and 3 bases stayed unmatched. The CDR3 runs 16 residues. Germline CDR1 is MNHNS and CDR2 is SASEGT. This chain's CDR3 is CASSGTSGGTTDTQYF. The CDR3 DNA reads TGTGCCAGCAGTGGGACTAGCGGGGGTACCACAGATACGCAGTATTTT.

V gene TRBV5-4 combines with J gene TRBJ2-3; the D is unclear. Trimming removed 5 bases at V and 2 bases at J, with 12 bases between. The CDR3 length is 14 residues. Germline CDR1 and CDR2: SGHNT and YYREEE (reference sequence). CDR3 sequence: CASSYVSNTDTQYF. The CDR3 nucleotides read TGTGCCAGCAGTTACGTATCTAACACAGATACGCAGTATTTT.

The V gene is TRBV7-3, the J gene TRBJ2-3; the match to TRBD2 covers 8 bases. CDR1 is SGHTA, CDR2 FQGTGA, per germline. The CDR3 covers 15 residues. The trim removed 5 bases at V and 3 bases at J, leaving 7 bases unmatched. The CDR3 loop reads CASSIPGGPTDTQYF. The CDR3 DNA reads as TGTGCCAGCAGCATCCCGGGGGGGCCGACAGATACGCAGTATTTT.

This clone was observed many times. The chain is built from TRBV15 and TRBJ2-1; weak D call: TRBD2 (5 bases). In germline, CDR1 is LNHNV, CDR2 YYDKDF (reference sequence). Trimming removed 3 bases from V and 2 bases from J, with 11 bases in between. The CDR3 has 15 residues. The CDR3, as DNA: TGTGCCACCAGCAGTGCGAGGGCGGCCTACAATGAGCAGTTCTTC. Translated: CATSSARAAYNEQFF.

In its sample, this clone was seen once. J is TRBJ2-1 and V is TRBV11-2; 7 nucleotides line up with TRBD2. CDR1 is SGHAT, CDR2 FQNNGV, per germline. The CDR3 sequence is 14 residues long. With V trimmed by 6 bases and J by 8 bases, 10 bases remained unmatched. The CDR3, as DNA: TGTGCCAGCAGACGCGGGGGACCCCAAGATGAGCAGTTCTTC. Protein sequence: CASRRGGPQDEQFF.

The CDR3 reads CASSPDRGQGGYTF. The CDR3 DNA sequence: TGTGCCAGCAGCCCGGACAGGGGGCAAGGGGGCTACACCTTC. The chain uses TRBV6-5 and TRBJ1-2, with 11 bases lining up with TRBD1. The V and J ends lost 6 bases and 8 bases, in that order; junction bases with no gene match: 8. This CDR3 has 14 amino acids. Germline CDR1 and CDR2: MNHEY and SVGAGI.

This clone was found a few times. The CDR3 here is CASRGGGALNEQFF. The CDR3 DNA follows: TGCGCCAGCAGAGGCGGGGGGGCCCTGAATGAGCAGTTCTTC. The chain joins TRBV5-1 to TRBJ2-1; 9 nucleotides line up with TRBD2. This CDR3 is built from 14 residues. The germline V gene has CDR1 SGHRS and CDR2 YFSETQ. The trim removed 5 bases at V and 7 bases at J, leaving 7 bases unmatched.

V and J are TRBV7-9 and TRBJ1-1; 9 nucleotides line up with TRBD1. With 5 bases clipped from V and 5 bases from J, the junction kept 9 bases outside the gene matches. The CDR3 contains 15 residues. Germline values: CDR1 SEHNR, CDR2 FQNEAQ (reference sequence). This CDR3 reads CASSDTGGPGTEAFF. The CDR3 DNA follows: TGTGCCAGCAGCGATACAGGGGGCCCCGGAACTGAAGCTTTCTTT.

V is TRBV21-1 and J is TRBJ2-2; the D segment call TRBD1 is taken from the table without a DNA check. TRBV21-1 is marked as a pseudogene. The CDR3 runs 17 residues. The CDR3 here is CASSKPRGTFNTGELFF. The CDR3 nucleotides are TGTGCCAGCAGCAAACCTCGTGGGACATTCAACACCGGGGAGCTGTTTTTT.

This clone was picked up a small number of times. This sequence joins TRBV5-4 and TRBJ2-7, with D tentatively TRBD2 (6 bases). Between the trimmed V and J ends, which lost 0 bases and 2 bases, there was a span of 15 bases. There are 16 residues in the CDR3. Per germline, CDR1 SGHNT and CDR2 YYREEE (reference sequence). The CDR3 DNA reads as TGTGCCAGCAGCTTGGGGGGGGTGAGGGACGCCTACGAGCAGTACTTC. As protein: CASSLGGVRDAYEQYF.

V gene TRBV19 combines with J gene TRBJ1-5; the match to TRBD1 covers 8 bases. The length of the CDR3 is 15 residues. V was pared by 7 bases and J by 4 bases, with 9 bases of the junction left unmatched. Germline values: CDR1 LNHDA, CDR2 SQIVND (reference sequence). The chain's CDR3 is CASTSAQGGNQPQHF. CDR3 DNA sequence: TGTGCCAGTACCTCCGCACAGGGGGGAAATCAGCCCCAGCATTTT.